This TCR beta chain was captured by sequencing in a study of T cell responses to AZD1222 COVID-19 vaccine. Study-wide findings and caveats: Repertoire sampling occurred only after the peak T cell response.

Some clones are missing from TCRdb's copy, which holds only in-frame ones; the method was immunoSEQ multiplex PCR. The table shows 150,000 to 190,000 clones, with more than 90% occurring only once. Remarks on this clone: Its specificity is unknown.

The germline gives CDR1 MNHEY, CDR2 SMNVEV (reference sequence). The CDR3 runs to 15 residues. Trimming at V came to 5 bases and at J to 2 bases, leaving 2 bases not matched to a gene. Sequenced material: peripheral blood, taken 28 days after the second AZD1222 dose. This clonotype was obtained from an adult who received the AZD1222 COVID-19 vaccine. The chain joins TRBV27 to TRBJ2-7, with 14 positions matching TRBD2. CDR3 loop: CASSLTSGRAYEQYF. As DNA, the CDR3 is TGTGCCAGCAGTCTGACTAGCGGGAGGGCCTACGAGCAGTACTTC.